Each of the 23 T cell receptor beta chains below was sequenced from the same sample in a study of vaccination effects on CD4 cells after COVID-19. Sequencing used immunoSEQ multiplex PCR; TCRdb keeps in-frame clones, though not all of them. The data contain tens of thousands of clones, 65% to 80% of them singletons. Which antigens these TCRs recognize remains unknown. Cells that had been cultured for 10 days were the source of isolated CD4+ T cells. According to PCR results, the person was infected with SARS-CoV-2 between March and December 2020. The participants, recipients of two vaccine doses, got either BNT162b2 or mRNA-1273. Material: CD4+ T cells from PBMCs cultured without peptide, obtained after COVID-19 vaccination. These receptors were taken from a human donor who had a prior SARS-CoV-2 infection.

The chain carries TRBV29-1 and TRBJ2-5, with D perhaps matching TRBD1 (5 bases). The V end was cut by 4 bases, the J end by 5 bases, with 14 bases between. Per germline, CDR1 SQVTM and CDR2 ANQGSEA. The CDR3 contains 13 residues. DNA of the CDR3: TGCAGCGTTGGGGATCAGGGTGGCGAGACCCAGTACTTC. Its protein product is CSVGDQGGETQYF.

V gene TRBV7-8 combines with J gene TRBJ2-7, with D possibly TRBD2 on 6 matching bases. V gave up 1 base and J gave up 2 bases, with 9 bases separating them. The CDR3 is 14 residues long. CDR1 is SGHVS and CDR2 is FQNEAQ in the germline V gene. The CDR3 bases are TGTGCCAGCAGCTTAGTGGGGGGAACCTACGAGCAGTACTTC. This translates into CASSLVGGTYEQYF. Combining the CDR3 with reference TRBV7-8 and TRBJ2-7 gives the whole variable domain GAGVSQSPRYKVAKRGQDVALRCDPISGHVSLFWYQQALGQGPEFLTYFQNEAQLDKSGLPSDRFFAERPEGSVSTLKIQRTQQEDSAVYLCASSLVGGTYEQYFGPGTRLTVT.

This clone was observed a handful of times. V is TRBV29-1 and J is TRBJ2-1; D is unresolved. V gave up 8 bases and J gave up 3 bases, with 17 bases separating them. The CDR3 is 14 residues long. From germline, CDR1 is SQVTM and CDR2 ANQGSEA. In nucleotides, the CDR3 is TGCAGCTTCAGACCTTCCAGGCTCTACAATGAGCAGTTCTTC. This codes for CSFRPSRLYNEQFF.

Written as DNA, the CDR3 is TGCGCCAGCAGCCTCTCGACGACTAGCGGGAGTTCCAATGAGCAGTTCTTC. It specifies CASSLSTTSGSSNEQFF. V usage is TRBV4-3 and J usage is TRBJ2-1, with 12 bases matching TRBD2. CDR3 length equals 17 residues. Per germline, CDR1 LGHNA and CDR2 YSLEER. V lost 4 bases, J lost 6 bases, and 10 bases stayed unmatched.

This clone was found a few times. V usage is TRBV4-3 and J usage is TRBJ2-7; 7 bases agree with TRBD2. Looked up from germline, CDR1 is LGHNA and CDR2 is YSLEER. Germline trimming cut 4 bases from V and 5 bases from J; bases unmatched to any gene: 8. There are 14 residues in the CDR3. The CDR3 DNA sequence: TGCGCCAGCAGCCTCTGGACTAGTATCCACGAGCAGTACTTC. Amino acid sequence: CASSLWTSIHEQYF.

This clone has just one count. This chain connects TRBV10-3 to TRBJ1-5; D possibly corresponds to TRBD1 (5 bases). V was clipped by 4 bases and J by 4 bases, with 11 bases between them. The germline CDR1 and CDR2 sequences are ENHRY and SYGVKD. This CDR3 region has 14 residues. CDR3 DNA: TGTGCCATCAGTGTCGGCAGGGAGAATCAGCCCCAGCATTTT. It translates to CAISVGRENQPQHF.

The chain couples TRBV2 to TRBJ1-4; D not certain. The V gene lost 4 bases and the J gene lost 3 bases, with 15 bases spanning the gap. Germline CDR1 reads SNHLY; CDR2 reads FYNNEI. The CDR3 spans 16 residues. The CDR3 nucleotides read TGTGCCAGCAGTGCCCGGCCCATTGAGGCTAATGAAAAACTGTTTTTT. Protein product: CASSARPIEANEKLFF.

In this sample, this clone turned up a few times. CDR3 sequence: CASSSFTEAFF. CDR3 in DNA: TGTGCCAGCAGCTCCTTCACTGAAGCTTTCTTT. The V gene is TRBV7-9, the J gene TRBJ1-1; D unclear. The germline CDR1 and CDR2 sequences are SEHNR and FQNEAQ (reference sequence). The CDR3 length is 11 residues. V lost 4 bases and J lost 4, with 4 bases in between.

J is TRBJ2-7 and V is TRBV4-3, with 14 positions matching TRBD2. The trim removed 3 bases at V and 6 bases at J, leaving 7 bases unmatched. In germline, CDR1 is LGHNA, CDR2 YSLEER. The CDR3 length is 16 residues. For the CDR3, the DNA is TGCGCCAGCAGCCATCGACTAGCGGGAGGGCCTGGCGAGCAGTACTTC. Translation gives CASSHRLAGGPGEQYF.

This chain uses TRBV19 with TRBJ1-2; D gene ambiguous. CDR1 and CDR2 from the germline V gene are LNHDA and SQIVND (reference sequence). Trimming stripped 4 bases from V and 8 bases from J, with 14 bases between. The CDR3 is made up of 13 amino acids. CDR3 DNA sequence: TGTGCCAGTAGTAGACTTCCTTCGGAGGGCTACACCTTC. Protein product: CASSRLPSEGYTF.

The genes are TRBV10-3 and TRBJ1-2, with 8 bases that match TRBD1. With V trimmed by 0 bases and J by 6 bases, 6 bases remained unmatched. The germline V gene encodes CDR1 ENHRY and CDR2 SYGVKD. There are 15 residues in the CDR3. The CDR3 reads CAISESLDRVNGYTF. DNA of the CDR3: TGTGCCATCAGTGAGTCTTTGGACAGGGTAAATGGCTACACCTTC.

This clone was recorded only once. This sequence joins TRBV2 and TRBJ2-3; 15 nucleotides match TRBD2. This CDR3 contains 18 residues. Germline values: CDR1 SNHLY, CDR2 FYNNEI. The V segment lost 3 bases and the J segment 0 bases; nucleotides outside the gene matches: 4. CDR3 loop: CASSDRTSGGVSTDTQYF. In DNA form, the CDR3 reads TGTGCCAGCAGTGACAGGACTAGCGGGGGGGTTAGCACAGATACGCAGTATTTT.

V gene TRBV3-1 (or the pseudogene TRBV3-2) combines with J gene TRBJ2-7, with 7 bases matching TRBD2. Germline assignment: CDR1 LGHDT and CDR2 YNNKEL (reference sequence). J was trimmed by 2 bases and V by 1 base; bases with no gene match: 5. This CDR3 region has 15 residues. Here the CDR3 reads CASSQGLAEAYEQYF. In DNA, the CDR3 is TGTGCCAGCAGCCAAGGGCTAGCGGAGGCCTACGAGCAGTACTTC.

The chain carries TRBV5-1 and TRBJ2-5; TRBD2 matches at 9 bases. CDR1 is SGHRS, CDR2 YFSETQ, per germline. After removal of 5 bases from V and 3 bases from J, the junction contained 5 bases not matched to a gene. CDR3 length equals 14 residues. The CDR3 nucleotides are TGCGCCAGCAGTCCACTAGCGGGCAAAGAGACCCAGTACTTC. Translating it yields CASSPLAGKETQYF.

The CDR3, as DNA: TGTGCCAGCAGCCAAGACTCGCGGGAACTGTTTTTT. Amino acids: CASSQDSRELFF. The chain recombines TRBV3-1 (or the pseudogene TRBV3-2) with TRBJ1-4; D gene ambiguous. In germline, CDR1 is LGHDT, CDR2 YNNKEL (reference sequence). V lost 0 bases and J 12 bases, leaving 8 bases between the germline ends. This CDR3 has 12 residues.

The chain links TRBV2 to TRBJ2-2, with 13 bases that match TRBD2. The CDR3 runs to 16 residues. Germline-derived CDR1 and CDR2 are SNHLY and FYNNEI. J was trimmed by 6 bases and V by 7 bases; bases with no gene match: 8. CDR3 DNA sequence: TGTGCCAGCAAGGGGGGACTAGCGGGAAGGTCCGGGGAGCTGTTTTTT. Amino acid sequence: CASKGGLAGRSGELFF.

This chain links TRBV12-3 or TRBV12-4 with TRBJ1-3; D remains unclear. Between the trimmed V and J ends, which lost 6 bases and 2 bases, there was a span of 8 bases. The CDR3 runs 13 residues. The CDR3 reads CASRLTAGNTIYF. The CDR3 region has the DNA TGTGCCAGCAGGTTGACGGCTGGAAACACCATATATTTT.

This clone has more than one count but fewer than ten. V usage is TRBV3-1 (or the pseudogene TRBV3-2) and J usage is TRBJ2-3, with D maybe TRBD2 (5 bases). CDR3 length equals 16 residues. Trimming stripped 0 bases from V and 3 bases from J, with 13 bases between. Per germline, CDR1 LGHDT and CDR2 YNNKEL (reference sequence). The CDR3 DNA follows: TGTGCCAGCAGCCAAGATTGTGTGAGGGATACAGATACGCAGTATTTT. It is translated as CASSQDCVRDTDTQYF.

The chain uses TRBV6-5 and TRBJ2-2; 8 bases match TRBD2. The germline CDR1 and CDR2 sequences are MNHEY and SVGAGI. Trimming at V came to 6 bases and at J to 6 bases, leaving 6 bases not matched to a gene. This CDR3 contains 14 residues. Here the CDR3 DNA reads TGTGCCAGCAGGGAGGGACTAGGGGCCGGGGAGCTGTTTTTT. This codes for CASREGLGAGELFF.

This clone has only a few counts. The V call is TRBV11-1, the J call TRBJ2-1; 14 bases map to TRBD2. After removal of 8 bases from V and 0 bases from J, the junction contained 0 bases not matched to a gene. From germline, CDR1 is SGHAT and CDR2 FQDESV (reference sequence). The CDR3 has 15 amino acids. In DNA form, the CDR3 reads TGTGCCAGCGGGACTAGCGGGAGCTCCTACAATGAGCAGTTCTTC. Translated, it gives CASGTSGSSYNEQFF.

The rearrangement links TRBV27 to TRBJ2-5; no clear D. Germline V CDR1 and CDR2: MNHEY, SMNVEV (reference sequence). The CDR3 consists of 14 residues. V shed 5 bases and J shed 4 bases, with 14 bases lying between them. CDR3 DNA: TGTGCCAGCAGTCCCCATTTGGTGAGAGAGACCCAGTACTTC. Protein product: CASSPHLVRETQYF.

V is TRBV11-2 and J is TRBJ2-1; D may be TRBD2 (6 bases). Germline V gene data show CDR1 as SGHAT and CDR2 as FQNNGV. CDR3 length: 15 amino acids. Trimming cost V 6 bases and J 7 bases, with 19 bases left between them. The CDR3 protein is CASSPRAGHNNEQFF. The DNA for the CDR3 is TGTGCCAGCAGTCCTCGGGCGGGGCACAATAATGAGCAGTTCTTC.

The J gene is TRBJ2-1, the V gene TRBV6-5; D is uncertain. The CDR3 runs 15 residues. Germline-derived CDR1 and CDR2 are MNHEY and SVGAGI. V lost 5 bases and J 0 bases, leaving 11 bases between the germline ends. CDR3 protein: CASSHTVSSYNEQFF. DNA for the CDR3: TGTGCCAGCAGTCACACTGTTAGCTCCTACAATGAGCAGTTCTTC.